This T cell receptor beta chain was profiled in a study of blood T cell repertoires in COVID-19. Looking at the study overall: Material from acute and convalescent COVID-19 was sourced from the United States, Italy and Spain. T cells, B-cell-depleted T cells, or PBMCs supplied cDNA or gDNA.

Per the original methods: From reference gene primer amplification, estimates of nucleated cell counts were derived. This table comes from immunoSEQ multiplex PCR, and its TCRdb copy is limited to in-frame clones, with some not included. V and J calls and clone size are as listed in that table; D and trimming were resolved from the DNA. The table shows some 42,000 clones, with 85% occurring only once. Sequences were obtained from peripheral blood. The TCR originated in a woman in her sixties or seventies in a cohort sampled during active COVID-19.

The CDR3: CASSKDTGGSYEQYF. The CDR3 DNA is TGTGCCAGCAGCAAAGACACAGGGGGCTCGTACGAGCAGTACTTC. This chain joins TRBV21-1 and TRBJ2-7; TRBD1, the D gene given by the table, was not confirmed from the DNA. TRBV21-1 is given as a pseudogene. CDR3 length equals 15 residues.